A single sample is the source of the 12 T cell receptor beta chains below, sequenced in a study of vaccination and CD4 T cells after COVID-19. At the Johns Hopkins FTIC core, DNA taken from cultured CD4+ T cells was sequenced by way of the Oncomine TCR Beta short-read assay. TCRdb reprocessed the PCR reads via MiXCR and lists one record per CDR3 protein. Of roughly 16,000 distinct CDR3 sequences in the sample, roughly 50% were seen once. The sample's treatment: roughly 11-day PBMC culture with coronavirus spike peptide pools or control peptides (ViraFEST assay). For these receptors, no antigen is known. This sample comprised CD4+ T cells from blood, cultured in vitro, obtained before SARS-CoV-2 vaccination. The receptors were sampled from a human donor who had recovered from COVID-19.

This clonotype was observed once. This chain joins TRBV10-1 and TRBJ2-4, with 7 nucleotides matching TRBD1. In germline, CDR1 is WNHNN, CDR2 SYGVQD (reference sequence). The CDR3 extends over 14 amino acids. V lost 2 bases to trimming and J lost 3 bases; unmatched junction nucleotides: 1. In nucleotides, the CDR3 is TGCGCCAGCAGTGAGAACAGGGGCAAAAACATTCAGTACTTC. It is translated as CASSENRGKNIQYF.

This clonotype was observed a single time. The chain couples TRBV6-2 or TRBV6-3 to TRBJ2-2; 7 nucleotides align to TRBD1. Per the germline V gene, CDR1 is MNHEY and CDR2 is SVGEGT. V was pared by 7 bases and J by 1 base, with 3 bases of the junction left unmatched. The CDR3 has 14 amino acids. CDR3 coding DNA: TGTGCCAGCACAAGGACAGGGAACACCGGGGAGCTGTTTTTT. This encodes CASTRTGNTGELFF.

This clonotype appeared a single time. This chain uses TRBV12-3 or TRBV12-4 with TRBJ1-1; D is possibly TRBD1 (6 bases). V lost 10 bases, J lost 0 bases, and 15 bases lay in between. The CDR3 length is 14 residues. CDR3 loop: CATKGQTMNTEAFF. The CDR3 DNA reads as TGTGCCACCAAAGGACAGACCATGAACACTGAAGCTTTCTTT.

The chain couples TRBV7-2 to TRBJ1-2; D gene ambiguous. The CDR3 extends over 16 amino acids. Germline V gene data show CDR1 as SGHTA and CDR2 as FQGNSA. V lost 7 bases and J lost 5, with 23 bases in between. The CDR3 loop is CASTHLIFGSSYGYTF. In nucleotides, the CDR3 is TGTGCCAGCACCCACTTAATATTCGGGTCCAGTTATGGCTACACCTTC.

V usage is TRBV6-1 and J usage is TRBJ1-2; TRBD1 aligns across 9 bases. Germline V gene data show CDR1 as MNHNS and CDR2 as SASEGT. The CDR3 length is 13 residues. V lost 5 bases and J lost 7; bases outside the gene matches: 5. The CDR3 coding sequence is TGTGCCAGCAGTCGGGACAGGGCTGGTGGCTACACCTTC. Its protein product is CASSRDRAGGYTF.

The count of this clonotype is one. The rearrangement joins TRBV7-2 to TRBJ1-3, with D uncertain. Germline V gene sequence: CDR1 SGHTA, CDR2 FQGNSA. There are 14 residues in the CDR3. Trimming took 1 base from V and 5 from J, leaving 9 bases between them. As DNA, the CDR3 is TGTGCCAGCAGCTTAGGGCTAGAGAGAAACACCATATATTTT. Residues: CASSLGLERNTIYF.

This clonotype was detected only once. CDR3 residues: CASSLAGPEAFF. The DNA of the CDR3 is TGCGCCAGCAGCTTGGCAGGGCCTGAAGCTTTCTTT. The V and J genes are TRBV5-1 and TRBJ1-1; TRBD1 is a possible D gene (5 bases). Germline V lookup: CDR1 SGHRS, CDR2 YFSETQ. The CDR3 has 12 residues. V lost 0 bases and J lost 6, with 6 bases in between.

The chain couples TRBV15 to TRBJ2-7, with 11 bases aligning to TRBD2. The CDR3 loop spans 14 amino acids. Germline loops: CDR1 LNHNV, CDR2 YYDKDF (reference sequence). V gave up 5 bases and J gave up 7 bases; unmatched junction bases: 7. The CDR3 is CATSPTSGREEQYF. CDR3 bases: TGTGCCACCAGCCCTACTAGCGGGAGAGAGGAGCAGTACTTC. Complete variable domain (other parts from reference TRBV15 and TRBJ2-7): DAMVIQNPRYQVTQFGKPVTLSCSQTLNHNVMYWYQQKSSQAPKLLFHYYDKDFNNEADTPDNFQSRRPNTSFCFLDIRSPGLGDTAMYLCATSPTSGREEQYFGPGTRLTVT.

This chain links TRBV6-2 or TRBV6-3 with TRBJ2-7, with D hard to call. The germline V gene encodes CDR1 MNHEY and CDR2 SVGEGT. The germline V and J ends were trimmed by 6 bases and 6 bases, with 18 bases remaining between them. The CDR3 is made up of 14 amino acids. CDR3: CASRSRRVYCEQYF. CDR3 sequence (DNA): TGTGCCAGCAGATCCCGACGGGTATACTGCGAGCAGTACTTC.

The gene calls are TRBV6-1 and TRBJ2-1; 12 bases are shared with TRBD1. CDR1 is MNHNS and CDR2 is SASEGT in the germline V gene. The V segment lost 6 bases and the J segment 7 bases; nucleotides outside the gene matches: 10. There are 16 residues in the CDR3. In nucleotides, the CDR3 is TGTGCCAGCAGCGAAACCCCGGGACAGGGGGCAAATGAGCAGTTCTTC. It specifies CASSETPGQGANEQFF.

The chain has TRBV7-9 and TRBJ1-2; 7 nucleotides match TRBD1. V shed 2 bases, J shed 13 bases, and the junction held 7 bases outside the gene matches. This CDR3 contains 12 residues. Germline V gene data show CDR1 as SEHNR and CDR2 as FQNEAQ (reference sequence). The CDR3 loop is CASSLRGEGATF. CDR3 nucleotides: TGTGCCAGCAGCTTAAGGGGGGAGGGGGCCACCTTC. Together with reference TRBV7-9 and TRBJ1-2, the CDR3 gives the full variable domain: DTGVSQNPRHKITKRGQNVTFRCDPISEHNRLYWYRQTLGQGPEFLTYFQNEAQLEKSRLLSDRFSAERPKGSFSTLEIQRTEQGDSAMYLCASSLRGEGATFGSGTRLTVV.

Comment on this clonotype: The junction and the germline gene differ at one end; a read error may be behind it. This chain connects TRBV19 to TRBJ1-5, with 8 bases matching TRBD1. Germline CDR1 is LNHDA and CDR2 is SQIVND (reference sequence). The CDR3 loop spans 15 amino acids. The CDR3 DNA is TGTGCCTGTAGTCAGGGGGCTCGGAGCAATCAGCCCCAGCATTTT. It yields the protein CACSQGARSNQPQHF.